The 32 T cell receptor beta chains in this list originate from one sample, sequenced in a study of blood T cell repertoires in COVID-19 (TCRdb year 2020). Receptors were amplified or captured by the immunoSEQ multiplex PCR assay. In its TCRdb copy, this immuneACCESS table keeps in-frame sequences only and misses some clones. Where compared with another copy, unresolved V genes explain less than half of these, and the others have no known cause. The sample table shows 250,000 to 300,000 clones, and 85% to 90% are seen once. The top ten constitute 15% to 17% of the sample. Sequenced input: PBMCs or T cells enriched from blood (not recorded which). The receptors stem from a man in his late teens or twenties who had recovered from COVID-19.

The rearrangement joins TRBV3-1 (or the pseudogene TRBV3-2) to TRBJ2-7; a possible D gene is TRBD2 (6 bases). The CDR3 runs 14 residues. Trimming took 6 bases from V and 2 from J, leaving 14 bases between them. Germline V gene sequence: CDR1 LGHDT, CDR2 YNNKEL (reference sequence). The CDR3 bases are TGTGCCAGCAGTTTGGGAGGCCCTCCCTACGAGCAGTACTTC. Translating gives CASSLGGPPYEQYF.

The rearrangement uses TRBV21-1 and TRBJ1-2; the table assigns TRBD1, which was not confirmed against the DNA. TRBV21-1 is assigned pseudogene status. This CDR3 contains 15 residues. This CDR3 is CASSKPGQGVNGYTF. CDR3 DNA sequence: TGTGCCAGCAGCAAACCGGGACAGGGGGTGAATGGCTACACCTTC.

CDR3 sequence reads: CASSGARRGNQPQHF. The CDR3 DNA is TGTGCCTCGAGTGGGGCCCGCCGGGGCAATCAGCCCCAGCATTTT. The J gene is TRBJ1-5, the V gene TRBV10-3; tentative D call: TRBD1 (5 bases). The germline gives CDR1 ENHRY, CDR2 SYGVKD. The CDR3 runs 15 residues. V gave up 11 bases and J gave up 2 bases, with 19 bases separating them.

V is TRBV20-1 and J is TRBJ1-5; TRBD1 matches 8 bases. Germline CDR1 reads DFQATT; CDR2 reads SNEGSKA (reference sequence). V lost 3 bases to trimming and J lost 6 bases; unmatched junction nucleotides: 4. The CDR3 extends over 13 amino acids. The CDR3 region has the DNA TGCAGTGCTAGTTCGACAGGGGTTCAGCCCCAGCATTTT. Translating it yields CSASSTGVQPQHF.

This clone was counted a few times. The CDR3 DNA reads TGTGCCAGCAGTGAAGCTAGCAGGGGGAACTATGGCTACACCTTC. As protein: CASSEASRGNYGYTF. This chain connects TRBV6-1 to TRBJ1-2; 7 positions agree with TRBD1. The CDR3 covers 15 residues. The trim removed 0 bases at V and 2 bases at J, leaving 3 bases unmatched. Germline loops: CDR1 MNHNS, CDR2 SASEGT.

This rearrangement joins TRBV7-9 to TRBJ1-1; TRBD1 might be the D (5 bases). This CDR3 contains 12 residues. Per the germline V gene, CDR1 is SEHNR and CDR2 is FQNEAQ (reference sequence). The V and J ends lost 8 bases and 2 bases respectively, with 9 bases between them. Here the CDR3 reads CASSTVNTEAFF. The DNA for the CDR3 is TGTGCCAGCTCGACAGTAAACACTGAAGCTTTCTTT. Supplemented by reference TRBV7-9 and TRBJ1-1, the full variable domain reads DTGVSQNPRHKITKRGQNVTFRCDPISEHNRLYWYRQTLGQGPEFLTYFQNEAQLEKSRLLSDRFSAERPKGSFSTLEIQRTEQGDSAMYLCASSTVNTEAFFGQGTRLTVV.

The rearrangement joins TRBV4-2 to TRBJ2-1, with 12 bases matching TRBD1. V lost 6 bases to trimming and J lost 8 bases; unmatched junction nucleotides: 8. The CDR3 covers 15 residues. Germline CDR1 LGHNA, CDR2 YNFKEQ. The CDR3 nucleotides are TGTGCCAGCAGTTACGGGACAGGGGGCATGGATGAGCAGTTCTTC. Translated, it gives CASSYGTGGMDEQFF.

The CDR3 region has the DNA TGTGCCAGCAGCGATAGGTACAGTCGGGGCAATGAGCAGTTCTTC. Translation gives CASSDRYSRGNEQFF. V gene TRBV11-3 combines with J gene TRBJ2-1, with a weak D call TRBD2 (5 bases). V lost 5 bases to trimming and J lost 6 bases, with 17 bases between them. This CDR3 contains 15 residues. The germline gives CDR1 SGHNT, CDR2 YENEEA.

This clone appeared a single time. This chain joins TRBV24-1 and TRBJ2-7; weak D call: TRBD2 (5 bases). The CDR3 is 13 residues long. In germline, CDR1 is KGHDR, CDR2 SFDVKD. Trimming shortened V by 3 bases and J by 4 bases, and 9 bases separated the two germline ends. The CDR3 coding sequence is TGTGCCACCAGTGATCCGGGAAATTACGAGCAGTACTTC. Its translation is CATSDPGNYEQYF.

V gene TRBV11-3 combines with J gene TRBJ1-1, with D possibly being TRBD1 (5 bases). V was clipped by 5 bases and J by 11 bases, with 15 bases between them. CDR3 size: 12 residues. Germline V CDR1 and CDR2: SGHNT, YENEEA. CDR3 coding DNA: TGTGCCAGCAGCCCGTTGGGGGGAAAGGCTTTCTTT. This gives the protein CASSPLGGKAFF.

This clone was seen a single time. Other DNA sequences in the same sample also yield this CDR3. V is TRBV30 and J is TRBJ1-2, with D unresolved. CDR1 and CDR2 from the germline V gene are GTSNPN and SVGIG (reference sequence). The CDR3 is made up of 12 amino acids. Trimming took 0 bases from V and 5 from J, leaving 7 bases between them. The CDR3 DNA follows: TGTGCCTGGAGTGTGAGTCGATATGGCTACACCTTC. Translating it yields CAWSVSRYGYTF.

The V gene is TRBV30, the J gene TRBJ2-3, with D unclear. The V gene's germline CDR1 is GTSNPN and CDR2 SVGIG (reference sequence). V lost 3 bases and J lost 0, with 4 bases in between. The CDR3 covers 12 residues. CDR3 bases: TGTGCCTGGAGGGCTAGCACAGATACGCAGTATTTT. This encodes CAWRASTDTQYF.

The CDR3, as DNA: TGTGCCACCAGTGATTCTATAGGACTTGCTGGGGCCAACGTCCTGACTTTC. Amino acid sequence: CATSDSIGLAGANVLTF. The J gene is TRBJ2-6, the V gene TRBV24-1, with a possible D match to TRBD2 (5 bases). The germline CDR1 and CDR2 sequences are KGHDR and SFDVKD. This CDR3 comprises 17 residues. V was shortened by 2 bases and J by 2 bases, with 12 bases between the two germline ends.

The V call is TRBV29-1, the J call TRBJ1-2; tentative D call: TRBD1 (5 bases). V was shortened by 6 bases and J by 2 bases, with 7 bases between the two germline ends. Per germline, CDR1 SQVTM and CDR2 ANQGSEA. The CDR3 is 11 amino acids. Here the CDR3 reads CSVDRNYGYTF. The DNA for the CDR3 is TGCAGCGTCGACAGAAACTATGGCTACACCTTC.

The V and J genes are TRBV3-1 (or the pseudogene TRBV3-2) and TRBJ1-1; no definite D call. The CDR3 is made up of 13 amino acids. V dropped 8 bases and J dropped 0 bases, with 10 bases sitting between them. Germline CDR1 reads LGHDT; CDR2 reads YNNKEL (reference sequence). The CDR3, as DNA: TGTGCCAGCGCCCCTAAACTGAACACTGAAGCTTTCTTT. Its translation: CASAPKLNTEAFF.

V usage is TRBV19 and J usage is TRBJ1-5, with D unclear. Trimming left V 7 bases short and J 0 bases short, with 7 bases between. The CDR3 is 13 amino acids. Germline-derived CDR1 and CDR2 are LNHDA and SQIVND (reference sequence). The chain's CDR3 is CASTQVSNQPQHF. The CDR3 DNA reads TGTGCCAGTACTCAGGTTAGCAATCAGCCCCAGCATTTT.

The chain combines TRBV28 with TRBJ2-3, with TRBD2 identical over 14 bases. The J segment lost 5 bases and the V segment lost 5 bases, leaving 9 bases of the junction unmatched. CDR1 and CDR2 from the germline V gene are MDHEN and SYDVKM. The CDR3 has 17 amino acids. The CDR3 loop reads CASSPYRLAGGRDTQYF. The CDR3 coding sequence is TGTGCCAGCAGTCCCTATAGACTAGCGGGAGGGCGAGATACGCAGTATTTT. Looking up the rest from reference TRBV28 and TRBJ2-3 gives the full variable domain: DVKVTQSSRYLVKRTGEKVFLECVQDMDHENMFWYRQDPGLGLRLIYFSYDVKMKEKGDIPEGYSVSREKKERFSLILESASTNQTSMYLCASSPYRLAGGRDTQYFGPGTRLTVL.

The J gene is TRBJ1-4, the V gene TRBV6-4; 7 bases agree with TRBD1. In germline, CDR1 is MRHNA, CDR2 SNTAGT. V shed 3 bases and J 3 bases; nucleotides not matched to a gene: 7. The CDR3 loop spans 16 amino acids. The chain's CDR3 is CASSDAPGQPNEKLFF. Written as DNA, the CDR3 is TGTGCCAGCAGTGATGCCCCGGGACAGCCTAATGAAAAACTGTTTTTT.

CDR3 loop: CASSVDRGGSGNTIYF. Here the CDR3 DNA reads TGTGCCAGCAGTGTTGACAGGGGGGGCTCTGGAAACACCATATATTTT. The chain employs TRBV28 and TRBJ1-3; 9 nucleotides match TRBD1. Per the germline V gene, CDR1 is MDHEN and CDR2 is SYDVKM. The CDR3 loop spans 16 amino acids. V dropped 5 bases and J dropped 0; count of bases not matched to a gene: 5.

CDR3 loop: CAWSSYPVNNEQFF. CDR3 DNA sequence: TGTGCCTGGAGTTCCTATCCCGTTAACAATGAGCAGTTCTTC. This chain uses TRBV30 with TRBJ2-1; D remains ambiguous. V lost 2 bases to trimming and J lost 5 bases, with 13 bases between them. The V gene's germline CDR1 is GTSNPN and CDR2 SVGIG (reference sequence). The CDR3 runs 14 residues. Looking up the rest from reference TRBV30 and TRBJ2-1 gives the full variable domain: SQTIHQWPATLVQPVGSPLSLECTVEGTSNPNLYWYRQAAGRGLQLLFYSVGIGQISSEVPQNLSASRPQDRQFILSSKKLLLSDSGFYLCAWSSYPVNNEQFFGPGTRLTVL.

This rearrangement joins TRBV6-5 to TRBJ1-1, with 7 nucleotides matching TRBD1. Trimming removed 5 bases from V and 4 bases from J; junction bases left unmatched: 7. CDR3 length equals 14 residues. The germline V gene has CDR1 MNHEY and CDR2 SVGAGI. CDR3 in amino acids: CASSTYRDSTEAFF. CDR3 in DNA: TGTGCCAGCAGTACGTACCGGGACAGCACTGAAGCTTTCTTT.

This clone was seen a single time. V gene TRBV6-5 combines with J gene TRBJ2-7, with D unclear. V gave up 7 bases and J gave up 4 bases, with 17 bases separating them. The germline V gene has CDR1 MNHEY and CDR2 SVGAGI. This CDR3 region has 14 residues. CDR3: CASTDTNSWYEQYF. The CDR3 nucleotides are TGTGCCAGCACAGATACTAATTCCTGGTACGAGCAGTACTTC.

This sequence joins TRBV5-1 and TRBJ2-7; 10 positions match TRBD1. The CDR3 has 14 residues. Trimming cost V 3 bases and J 6 bases; bases outside gene matches: 6. CDR1 and CDR2 (germline): SGHRS, YFSETQ. CDR3 sequence (DNA): TGCGCCAGCAGCTCGGGACAGGGGTTCGGCGAGCAGTACTTC. The encoded protein is CASSSGQGFGEQYF.

V gene TRBV13 combines with J gene TRBJ2-1; 11 bases are a match to TRBD1. Germline V CDR1 and CDR2: PRHDT, FYEKMQ (reference sequence). This CDR3 region has 15 residues. Unmatched junction bases numbered 7, after V lost 5 bases and J lost 7 bases. The CDR3 DNA follows: TGTGCCAGCAGCGGGTGGGGACAGGGGGATAATGAGCAGTTCTTC. Its protein is CASSGWGQGDNEQFF. The full variable domain, its missing parts supplied by reference TRBV13 and TRBJ2-1, is AAGVIQSPRHLIKEKRETATLKCYPIPRHDTVYWYQQGPGQDPQFLISFYEKMQSDKGSIPDRFSAQQFSDYHSELNMSSLELGDSALYFCASSGWGQGDNEQFFGPGTRLTVL.

The rearrangement joins TRBV10-3 to TRBJ2-3; perhaps TRBD1 as D (6 bases). V dropped 6 bases and J dropped 0 bases, with 10 bases sitting between them. The CDR3 contains 14 residues. The germline V gene encodes CDR1 ENHRY and CDR2 SYGVKD. CDR3 in amino acids: CAIRQGTSTDTQYF. CDR3 nucleotide sequence: TGTGCCATCAGACAGGGTACTAGCACAGATACGCAGTATTTT.

The V and J genes are TRBV5-4 and TRBJ1-3; 10 nucleotides match TRBD1. CDR1 SGHNT and CDR2 YYREEE come from the germline V gene (reference sequence). V trimming: 4 bases; J trimming: 3 bases; junction bases outside the gene matches: 7. The CDR3 loop spans 16 amino acids. The CDR3 DNA reads TGTGCCAGCAGCAGTAGACAGGGGGCTCGTGGAAACACCATATATTTT. As protein: CASSSRQGARGNTIYF.

The rearrangement uses TRBV28 and TRBJ1-1, with TRBD1 matching over 7 bases. The CDR3 is 13 residues long. Germline V gene lookup returns CDR1 MDHEN and CDR2 SYDVKM. V lost 3 bases and J lost 11; bases outside the gene matches: 9. The CDR3 nucleotides read TGTGCCAGCAGTTTGGACAGGACCTCCGTGGCTTTCTTT. As protein: CASSLDRTSVAFF.

V is TRBV7-9 and J is TRBJ2-3; 11 bases match TRBD2. This CDR3 is built from 19 residues. Per germline, CDR1 SEHNR and CDR2 FQNEAQ (reference sequence). With V trimmed by 5 bases and J by 6 bases, 19 bases remained unmatched. The DNA of the CDR3 is TGTGCCAGCAGCGTTCGACAGGGCCCGAGACTAGCGGGGTCCGATACGCAGTATTTT. Amino acids: CASSVRQGPRLAGSDTQYF.

This rearrangement joins TRBV30 to TRBJ1-5; D perhaps matches TRBD1 (6 bases). The CDR3 contains 13 residues. CDR1 and CDR2 from the germline V gene are GTSNPN and SVGIG (reference sequence). V was cut by 2 bases and J by 5 bases, with 10 bases left in between. The CDR3 nucleotides read TGTGCCTGGAGTTGGACAGCCGATCAGCCCCAGCATTTT. Protein product: CAWSWTADQPQHF.

This clone appeared a few times. The chain carries TRBV11-2 and TRBJ1-6; 7 bases match TRBD1. Per the germline V gene, CDR1 is SGHAT and CDR2 is FQNNGV. With 5 bases clipped from V and 0 bases from J, the junction kept 7 bases outside the gene matches. The CDR3 runs 17 residues. DNA of the CDR3: TGTGCCAGCAGCCGGGGGCCAGGGGGCTCCTATAATTCACCCCTCCACTTT. Amino acid sequence: CASSRGPGGSYNSPLHF.

The gene calls are TRBV3-1 (or the pseudogene TRBV3-2) and TRBJ1-3, with D perhaps matching TRBD1 (6 bases). The CDR3 extends over 16 amino acids. Trimming removed 3 bases at V and 3 bases at J, with 15 bases between. Germline CDR1 and CDR2: LGHDT and YNNKEL (reference sequence). The CDR3 DNA is TGTGCCAGCAGCCAGACAGGCCGGGTAATTGGAAACACCATATATTTT. The encoded protein is CASSQTGRVIGNTIYF.

V usage is TRBV7-2 and J usage is TRBJ1-5, with D possibly matching TRBD1 (5 bases). V lost 3 bases and J 7 bases, leaving 13 bases between the germline ends. This CDR3 is built from 14 residues. Germline values: CDR1 SGHTA, CDR2 FQGNSA. CDR3 nucleotide sequence: TGTGCCAGCAGCTTTTTGCAGGGCCCACAGCCCCAGCATTTT. It yields the protein CASSFLQGPQPQHF.